Each of the 32 T cell receptor beta chains below was sequenced from the same sample in a study of tumor-infiltrating lymphocytes in oesophageal squamous cell carcinoma. TCRdb passed the PCR reads through MiXCR, listing each CDR3 protein once. The data show around 12,000 distinct CDR3 sequences, 50% to 55% seen once. Sequencing was done on a sample of esophageal tumor tissue. The receptors originated from a female donor with esophageal squamous cell carcinoma.

The chain combines TRBV7-3 with TRBJ2-1, with D maybe TRBD2 (5 bases). Between the trimmed V and J ends, which lost 5 bases and 0 bases, there was a span of 11 bases. Per germline, CDR1 SGHTA and CDR2 FQGTGA. This CDR3 comprises 15 residues. DNA of the CDR3: TGTGCCAGCAGCCAGCGAGGGAGCTCCTACAATGAGCAGTTCTTC. Translation: CASSQRGSSYNEQFF.

At least ten counts were recorded for this clonotype. The genes are TRBV5-1 and TRBJ2-5; tentatively, D is TRBD1 (6 bases). Trimming left V 6 bases short and J 0 bases short, with 15 bases between. Germline lookup yields CDR1 SGHRS and CDR2 YFSETQ. CDR3 length equals 15 residues. The CDR3: CASTPTTGNQETQYF. The DNA for the CDR3 is TGCGCCAGCACCCCAACTACAGGGAACCAAGAGACCCAGTACTTC.

This chain uses TRBV6-1 with TRBJ2-5; 7 bases align to TRBD2. The V gene's germline CDR1 is MNHNS and CDR2 SASEGT. With V trimmed by 6 bases and J by 0 bases, 7 bases remained unmatched. The CDR3 is 15 amino acids. CDR3: CASRGREDYQETQYF. The CDR3 region has the DNA TGTGCCAGCAGAGGGAGGGAGGACTACCAAGAGACCCAGTACTTC.

This clonotype was seen just once. V usage is TRBV7-2 and J usage is TRBJ1-2; TRBD1 might be the D (6 bases). Germline V gene data show CDR1 as SGHTA and CDR2 as FQGNSA. The CDR3 length is 14 residues. V lost 6 bases, J lost 0 bases, and 11 bases lay in between. The CDR3 bases are TGTGCCAGCAGGGCTGGACAGACTAACTATGGCTACACCTTC. The encoded protein is CASRAGQTNYGYTF. The full variable domain, its missing parts supplied by reference TRBV7-2 and TRBJ1-2, is GAGVSQSPSNKVTEKGKDVELRCDPISGHTALYWYRQSLGQGLEFLIYFQGNSAPDKSGLPSDRFSAERTGGSVSTLTIQRTQQEDSAVYLCASRAGQTNYGYTFGSGTRLTVV.

The V and J genes are TRBV28 and TRBJ2-5, with D uncertain. Germline assignment: CDR1 MDHEN and CDR2 SYDVKM. The CDR3 has 15 residues. The germline V and J ends were trimmed by 1 base and 4 bases, with 13 bases remaining between them. In DNA form, the CDR3 reads TGTGCCAGCAGTTTATTGGGTAGAATACCAGAGACCCAGTACTTC. Protein: CASSLLGRIPETQYF.

The chain couples TRBV28 to TRBJ2-2, with 11 nucleotides matching TRBD2. With V trimmed by 6 bases and J by 4 bases, 1 base remained unmatched. The CDR3 covers 14 residues. Germline CDR1 and CDR2: MDHEN and SYDVKM. CDR3 residues: CASRLAGGTGELFF. The CDR3 DNA reads TGTGCCAGCAGGCTAGCGGGGGGCACCGGGGAGCTGTTTTTT.

This clonotype was recorded many times. J is TRBJ2-2 and V is TRBV4-1; maybe TRBD2 (5 bases). The V gene's germline CDR1 is MGHRA and CDR2 YSYEKL. V gave up 1 base and J gave up 4 bases, with 7 bases separating them. The CDR3 consists of 14 residues. CDR3 coding DNA: TGCGCCAGCAGCCAAGTGGGAGTCACCGGGGAGCTGTTTTTT. This codes for CASSQVGVTGELFF.

This chain uses TRBV5-1 with TRBJ2-1, with a tentative D call TRBD1 (6 bases). The CDR3 is made up of 15 amino acids. V was shortened by 2 bases and J by 13 bases, with 22 bases between the two germline ends. CDR1 and CDR2 from the germline V gene are SGHRS and YFSETQ. The chain's CDR3 is CASSFGQQGLETQFF. The CDR3 nucleotides are TGCGCCAGCAGCTTTGGCCAACAGGGTTTGGAGACCCAGTTCTTC.

V usage is TRBV11-2 and J usage is TRBJ2-1; D unresolved. With the DNA end fitting TRBJ2-5 better, the J assignment may be wrong. This CDR3 is 16 amino acids long. Germline CDR1 reads SGHAT; CDR2 reads FQNNGV. The CDR3 region is CASSLDPHRLQETQYF. CDR3 nucleotides: TGTGCCAGCAGCTTAGACCCCCATAGGCTCCAAGAGACCCAGTACTTC.

The chain is built from TRBV11-1 and TRBJ2-1; no clear D gene. The assigned J gene may be wrong: the sequence end matches TRBJ2-7 better. CDR3 length equals 13 residues. Per the germline V gene, CDR1 is SGHAT and CDR2 is FQDESV (reference sequence). CDR3 in DNA: TGTGCCAGCAGCTTACGGGTCCCATACGAGCAGTACTTC. Translation: CASSLRVPYEQYF.

This clonotype was seen ten or more times. The J gene is TRBJ2-4, the V gene TRBV7-2, with D perhaps TRBD1 (5 bases). Germline V CDR1 and CDR2: SGHTA, FQGNSA. V was cut by 1 base and J by 6 bases, with 10 bases left in between. The CDR3 loop spans 14 amino acids. Here the CDR3 reads CASSLGTDRNIQYF. The CDR3 DNA reads as TGTGCCAGCAGCTTAGGGACCGACAGAAACATTCAGTACTTC. The variable domain in full, completed from reference TRBV7-2 and TRBJ2-4, reads GAGVSQSPSNKVTEKGKDVELRCDPISGHTALYWYRQSLGQGLEFLIYFQGNSAPDKSGLPSDRFSAERTGGSVSTLTIQRTQQEDSAVYLCASSLGTDRNIQYFGAGTRLSVL.

This chain links TRBV19 with TRBJ1-5; 7 positions match TRBD1. Germline assignment: CDR1 LNHDA and CDR2 SQIVND (reference sequence). V shed 3 bases, J shed 3 bases, and the junction held 5 bases outside the gene matches. The CDR3 has 15 residues. CDR3 DNA: TGTGCCAGTAGTATGGCGACAGGGTTCAATCAGCCCCAGCATTTT. Translation: CASSMATGFNQPQHF.

The gene calls are TRBV7-3 and TRBJ2-1; D remains unclear. The DNA end is a closer match to TRBJ2-7, so the J assignment may be wrong. Looked up from germline, CDR1 is SGHTA and CDR2 is FQGTGA. This CDR3 is built from 14 residues. The DNA of the CDR3 is TGTGCCAGCAGCTTAACTCATGGCCCCTACGAGCAGTACTTC. This sequence encodes CASSLTHGPYEQYF.

The chain uses TRBV2 and TRBJ2-7; 10 positions agree with TRBD2. This CDR3 has 15 amino acids. Trimming removed 2 bases from V and 6 bases from J; junction bases left unmatched: 7. In germline, CDR1 is SNHLY, CDR2 FYNNEI. The CDR3 nucleotides are TGTGCCAGCAGTGAAAGTCTAGCGGGAGCCAGCGAGCAGTACTTC. This sequence encodes CASSESLAGASEQYF.

By share, this clonotype counts as medium-sized (0.01 to 0.1%). The chain recombines TRBV27 with TRBJ2-1; D is unclear. The CDR3 consists of 13 residues. Germline V gives CDR1 MNHEY, CDR2 SMNVEV (reference sequence). The ends were cut back, 4 bases at V and 7 bases at J, with 11 bases in the middle. CDR3 amino acids: CASSSAGSNEQFF. CDR3 coding DNA: TGTGCCAGCAGTTCCGCAGGTTCAAATGAGCAGTTCTTC.

The chain couples TRBV29-1 to TRBJ2-5; D may be TRBD1 (6 bases). This CDR3 region has 14 residues. From germline, CDR1 is SQVTM and CDR2 ANQGSEA. V lost 7 bases, J lost 1 base, and 16 bases lay in between. Written as DNA, the CDR3 is TGCAGCGGTTCCAGGGGCGCAGTCCAAGAGACCCAGTACTTC. Translated: CSGSRGAVQETQYF.

By sample fraction, this clonotype is medium-sized. Here the CDR3 DNA reads TGTGCCAGCAGTAGACAGGTCTCGTCGGGTCAGCCCCAGCATTTT. This translates into CASSRQVSSGQPQHF. The rearrangement links TRBV28 to TRBJ1-5; the D gene is possibly TRBD1 (6 bases). Germline V gene lookup returns CDR1 MDHEN and CDR2 SYDVKM. This CDR3 has 15 amino acids. The V and J ends lost 5 bases and 6 bases respectively, with 17 bases between them.

A remark on this clonotype: Here the CDR3 omits its conserved ending phenylalanine or tryptophan, so a read error is the likely source. No DNA is shown, since the ends of the CDR3 on it are uncertain; the CDR3 is the one TCRdb lists. The chain recombines TRBV7-6 with TRBJ2-1. Germline V gene data show CDR1 as SGHVS and CDR2 as FNYEAQ. Both ends counted, the CDR3 spans 8 residues. The CDR3 region is CASSLAGY.

In this sample, this clonotype turned up a few times. The rearrangement uses TRBV9 and TRBJ1-6; 7 bases are a match to TRBD1. This CDR3 has 15 residues. Germline values: CDR1 SGDLS, CDR2 YYNGEE. V shed 3 bases and J 6 bases; nucleotides not matched to a gene: 6. CDR3 region: CASSGGRGSNSPLHF. CDR3 DNA sequence: TGTGCCAGCAGCGGGGGCAGGGGGAGTAATTCACCCCTCCACTTT.

The genes are TRBV7-9 and TRBJ2-7, with 11 bases matching TRBD2. Looked up from germline, CDR1 is SEHNR and CDR2 is FQNEAQ (reference sequence). This CDR3 has 14 amino acids. V was clipped by 4 bases and J by 4 bases; unmatched bases: 3. CDR3 residues: CASSSLAGVYEQYF. DNA of the CDR3: TGTGCCAGCAGCTCACTAGCGGGAGTTTACGAGCAGTACTTC.

The rearrangement links TRBV11-2 to TRBJ2-7; D gene unclear. In germline, CDR1 is SGHAT, CDR2 FQNNGV. Between the trimmed V and J ends, which lost 4 bases and 7 bases, there was a span of 8 bases. This CDR3 region has 11 residues. DNA of the CDR3: TGTGCCAGCAGCTCCTCTGTTGAGCAGTACTTC. This sequence encodes CASSSSVEQYF.

The J gene is TRBJ2-4, the V gene TRBV7-2, with D tentatively TRBD1 (6 bases). This CDR3 is built from 14 residues. Trimming cost V 5 bases and J 4 bases, with 12 bases left between them. From germline, CDR1 is SGHTA and CDR2 FQGNSA. CDR3 sequence: CASSVGGQKNIQYF. The CDR3 DNA reads TGTGCCAGCAGCGTAGGCGGACAGAAAAACATTCAGTACTTC.

A word on this clonotype: A read error is likely, as this CDR3 ends without the conserved phenylalanine or tryptophan. The DNA is omitted, as the CDR3 cannot be located on it reliably, and the CDR3 follows TCRdb's listing. The chain links TRBV28 to TRBJ2-5; the D call TRBD2 from the table was never checked on the DNA. Per the germline V gene, CDR1 is MDHEN and CDR2 is SYDVKM. Inclusive of both ends, the CDR3 amounts to 18 amino acids. CDR3 sequence: CASSLGSFGSNYGYTFGS.

The chain links TRBV24-1 to TRBJ2-7; D not certain. The end of the DNA fits TRBJ2-1 better, so the J call may be wrong. CDR3 size: 16 residues. Germline V gene lookup returns CDR1 KGHDR and CDR2 SFDVKD. DNA for the CDR3: TGTGCCACCAGTGATTTCGGTGGTAGTCGGCCGTTGGAGCAGTTCTTC. Protein sequence: CATSDFGGSRPLEQFF.

The chain joins TRBV6-1 to TRBJ2-7; 11 bases align to TRBD2. CDR3 size: 17 residues. CDR1 is MNHNS, CDR2 SASEGT, per germline. With 5 bases clipped from V and 4 bases from J, the junction kept 13 bases outside the gene matches. CDR3 protein: CASSTGILAGGVYEQYF. CDR3 DNA: TGTGCCAGCAGTACGGGAATTCTAGCGGGAGGTGTTTACGAGCAGTACTTC.

The genes are TRBV29-1 and TRBJ2-5; 9 nucleotides match TRBD1. This CDR3 spans 12 amino acids. Germline trimming cut 8 bases from V and 3 bases from J; bases unmatched to any gene: 4. Germline CDR1 reads SQVTM; CDR2 reads ANQGSEA. Here the CDR3 DNA reads TGCAGCACCCGGGACAGGGAAGAGACCCAGTACTTC. It yields the protein CSTRDREETQYF. Variable domain in full (rest from reference TRBV29-1 and TRBJ2-5): SAVISQKPSRDICQRGTSLTIQCQVDSQVTMMFWYRQQPGQSLTLIATANQGSEATYESGFVIDKFPISRPNLTFSTLTVSNMSPEDSSIYLCSTRDREETQYFGPGTRLLVL.

In its sample, this clonotype was seen a few times. The gene calls are TRBV11-2 and TRBJ2-7, with a weak D call TRBD2 (5 bases). TRBJ2-5 explains the end of the DNA better; the J call may be wrong. The germline V gene has CDR1 SGHAT and CDR2 FQNNGV. The CDR3 has 13 amino acids. CDR3: CASSFRGLETQYF. In DNA form, the CDR3 reads TGTGCCAGCAGCTTTCGGGGATTAGAGACCCAGTACTTC.

The chain employs TRBV11-3 and TRBJ2-1; 7 bases are a match to TRBD2. Germline V gene sequence: CDR1 SGHNT, CDR2 YENEEA. J was trimmed by 1 base and V by 2 bases; bases with no gene match: 2. This CDR3 contains 15 residues. The CDR3 DNA is TGTGCCAGCAGCTTACAGGGAGGGTCCTACAATGAGCAGTTCTTC. Amino acid sequence: CASSLQGGSYNEQFF.

This chain uses TRBV25-1 with TRBJ2-1; 7 bases match TRBD2. The germline CDR1 and CDR2 sequences are MGHDK and SYGVNS. V shed 5 bases and J 5 bases; nucleotides not matched to a gene: 6. This CDR3 has 14 amino acids. CDR3: CASSLAVLNNEQFF. The CDR3 nucleotides read TGTGCCAGCAGTCTAGCGGTCCTAAACAATGAGCAGTTCTTC.

This clonotype occurred many times. At one of its ends the junction is not consistent with the germline gene, which may arise from a read error. The chain couples TRBV15 to TRBJ2-1; D gene unclear. The CDR3 consists of 13 residues. The germline gives CDR1 LNHNV, CDR2 YYDKDF (reference sequence). The CDR3 loop reads CATRRPGDNEQFF. The CDR3 bases are TGTGCCACCCGCAGGCCAGGAGACAATGAGCAGTTCTTC.

V is TRBV7-2 and J is TRBJ2-2; D unclear. The CDR3 covers 13 residues. Germline lookup yields CDR1 SGHTA and CDR2 FQGNSA. V was shortened by 5 bases and J by 6 bases, with 10 bases between the two germline ends. The CDR3 region has the DNA TGTGCCAGCAGCCCCCAAGGGTCCGGGGAGCTGTTTTTT. This translates into CASSPQGSGELFF.

The chain has TRBV7-2 and TRBJ2-5; 8 bases are a match to TRBD1. Near its end, the DNA agrees better with TRBJ2-7, so the J call may be wrong. This CDR3 contains 15 residues. Germline V gene data show CDR1 as SGHTA and CDR2 as FQGNSA. The CDR3 coding sequence is TGTGCCAGCAGCTTAGTAGGGACAGGTTCCTACGAGCAGTACTTC. As protein: CASSLVGTGSYEQYF.